The 32 T cell receptor beta chains listed next were all sequenced from one sample in a study of cytomegalovirus exposure and HLA in healthy donors. Vbeta (60) and Jbeta (13) primers were used in the PCR. The data were produced by immunoSEQ multiplex PCR, yet TCRdb's version contains in-frame clones alone and is incomplete. Of approximately 200,000 clones detected, approximately 82% appear once; the ten largest clones hold around 2.1%. The sample comprised PBMCs. Source of these receptors: a young woman in good health and CMV-seropositive.

This sequence joins TRBV5-4 and TRBJ1-1, with 7 nucleotides matching TRBD1. The CDR3 has 13 residues. Germline CDR1 and CDR2: SGHNT and YYREEE (reference sequence). V gave up 0 bases and J gave up 5 bases; unmatched junction bases: 1. The CDR3 nucleotides are TGTGCCAGCAGCTTGGACAGGGGAACTGAAGCTTTCTTT. This encodes CASSLDRGTEAFF.

The chain has TRBV5-6 and TRBJ2-1, with 7 bases identical to TRBD2. V dropped 1 base and J dropped 1; count of bases not matched to a gene: 2. The V gene's germline CDR1 is SGHDT and CDR2 YYEEEE. CDR3 length: 15 amino acids. For the CDR3, the DNA is TGTGCCAGCAGCTTGACCGGGGGGTCCTACAATGAGCAGTTCTTC. This encodes CASSLTGGSYNEQFF.

This rearrangement joins TRBV28 to TRBJ1-5; D is uncertain. CDR3 length: 12 residues. Trimming cost V 3 bases and J 7 bases, with 7 bases left between them. Germline V gene data show CDR1 as MDHEN and CDR2 as SYDVKM. This chain's CDR3 is CASSFRWQPQHF. The CDR3, as DNA: TGTGCCAGCAGTTTTCGGTGGCAGCCCCAGCATTTT.

CDR3 protein: CASRDSLRRESYEQYF. DNA for the CDR3: TGTGCCAGCAGGGACAGCCTAAGGAGGGAGTCCTACGAGCAGTACTTC. The gene calls are TRBV6-4 and TRBJ2-7; either TRBD1 or TRBD2 may fit D (6 bases each). Trimming shortened V by 6 bases and J by 1 base, and 19 bases separated the two germline ends. Germline CDR1 is MRHNA and CDR2 is SNTAGT. The CDR3 length is 16 residues.

The genes are TRBV7-9 and TRBJ2-5; TRBD1 matches 7 bases. The ends lost 6 bases at V and 1 base at J; junction bases unmatched: 8. Germline CDR1 reads SEHNR; CDR2 reads FQNEAQ (reference sequence). The CDR3 spans 15 residues. The CDR3 DNA is TGTGCCAGCAGTTCGGGACAGTACTCCCAAGAGACCCAGTACTTC. Amino acids: CASSSGQYSQETQYF.

The genes are TRBV6-1 and TRBJ2-5; 12 bases map to TRBD2. Trimming cost V 3 bases and J 6 bases; bases outside gene matches: 11. The CDR3 totals 17 residues. Germline loops: CDR1 MNHNS, CDR2 SASEGT. Written as DNA, the CDR3 is TGTGCCAGCAGTGAGGCTAGCGGGGGGGCCTTTAAACAGACCCAGTACTTC. Its translation: CASSEASGGAFKQTQYF.

This clone has just a few counts. This chain links TRBV6-5 with TRBJ1-2; 8 nucleotides agree with TRBD1. CDR1 is MNHEY and CDR2 is SVGAGI in the germline V gene. Losses at the gene ends were 6 bases for V and 7 bases for J; bases not matched to a gene: 10. The CDR3 covers 14 residues. DNA for the CDR3: TGTGCCAGCAGGCGACTGGACAGGGTTCTTGGCTACACCTTC. It encodes CASRRLDRVLGYTF.

The table lists this clone with a few counts. The chain joins TRBV28 to TRBJ1-2; D ambiguous. The CDR3 consists of 13 residues. The V and J ends lost 3 bases and 4 bases respectively, with 9 bases between them. Germline V CDR1 and CDR2: MDHEN, SYDVKM. DNA for the CDR3: TGTGCCAGCAGTTTGCAGGATTCCTATGGCTACACCTTC. It translates to CASSLQDSYGYTF.

The chain employs TRBV27 and TRBJ2-1; 8 bases fit TRBD2. The CDR3 extends over 16 amino acids. Germline-derived CDR1 and CDR2 are MNHEY and SMNVEV (reference sequence). The CDR3 loop is CPSAGKSGGKRNEQFF. CDR3 nucleotide sequence: TGTCCGAGCGCGGGGAAATCGGGGGGGAAACGGAATGAGCAGTTCTTC.

J is TRBJ2-3 and V is TRBV6-4; D unclear. Trimming left V 3 bases short and J 2 bases short, with 9 bases between. CDR1 MRHNA and CDR2 SNTAGT come from the germline V gene. The CDR3 has 14 residues. The CDR3: CASSEADTTDTQYF. Here the CDR3 DNA reads TGTGCCAGCAGTGAGGCGGATACCACAGATACGCAGTATTTT.

The rearrangement links TRBV27 to TRBJ1-2; TRBD1 is a possible D gene (5 bases). The CDR3 extends over 14 amino acids. Germline V gene data show CDR1 as MNHEY and CDR2 as SMNVEV (reference sequence). Deletions cut 2 bases from V and 8 bases from J, with 15 bases between. The CDR3 DNA is TGTGCCAGCAGTTTACTGGGGGAGGCTGACGGCTACACCTTC. This sequence encodes CASSLLGEADGYTF.

This chain connects TRBV6-1 to TRBJ1-1; D gene ambiguous. Trimming cost V 0 bases and J 8 bases, with 7 bases left between them. There are 12 residues in the CDR3. Germline assignment: CDR1 MNHNS and CDR2 SASEGT. The CDR3 DNA reads as TGTGCCAGCAGTGAAGCTTACAGCGAAGCTTTCTTT. Encoded protein: CASSEAYSEAFF.

This clone was recorded a few times. The V gene is TRBV7-2, the J gene TRBJ1-2, with 8 bases aligning to TRBD1. With V trimmed by 5 bases and J by 4 bases, 3 bases remained unmatched. The CDR3 length is 13 residues. Germline V gene data show CDR1 as SGHTA and CDR2 as FQGNSA. In DNA form, the CDR3 reads TGTGCCAGCAGCCCAGGGGGCAGCTATGGCTACACCTTC. Translating gives CASSPGGSYGYTF.

A few counts support this clone. The chain employs TRBV5-1 and TRBJ2-5, with D unclear. CDR3 length: 13 residues. The germline V and J ends were trimmed by 4 bases and 5 bases, with 12 bases remaining between them. Germline V gene data show CDR1 as SGHRS and CDR2 as YFSETQ. CDR3 sequence reads: CASSLVVEETQYF. CDR3 nucleotides: TGCGCCAGCAGCCTGGTAGTTGAGGAGACCCAGTACTTC.

The chain is built from TRBV28 and TRBJ1-6; 7 positions agree with TRBD1. The CDR3 has 14 residues. V gave up 5 bases and J gave up 14 bases; unmatched junction bases: 12. Germline CDR1 and CDR2: MDHEN and SYDVKM. CDR3 loop: CASSSQGEVKALHF. The DNA for the CDR3 is TGTGCCAGCAGTAGTCAGGGGGAGGTGAAGGCCCTCCACTTT.

The rearrangement uses TRBV19 and TRBJ2-1, with D possibly called TRBD1 or TRBD2 (6 bases each). The CDR3 contains 14 residues. The V and J ends lost 10 bases and 4 bases respectively, with 17 bases between them. CDR1 and CDR2 (germline): LNHDA, SQIVND (reference sequence). The CDR3 here is CATSAGTTYNEQFF. The CDR3, as DNA: TGTGCCACTAGCGCCGGGACAACTTACAATGAGCAGTTCTTC.

In DNA, the CDR3 is TGCGCCAGCAGCCAAGATCAGAGGCGAGAGACCCAGTACTTC. Its translation: CASSQDQRRETQYF. The V and J genes are TRBV4-1 and TRBJ2-5, with no clear D. Germline CDR1 and CDR2: MGHRA and YSYEKL. The CDR3 runs 14 residues. Trimming shortened V by 0 bases and J by 4 bases, and 9 bases separated the two germline ends.

The genes are TRBV6-1 and TRBJ1-1; D possibly corresponds to TRBD1 (5 bases). Looked up from germline, CDR1 is MNHNS and CDR2 is SASEGT. V was trimmed by 7 bases and J by 3 bases, leaving 9 bases between them. The length of the CDR3 is 12 residues. The CDR3 protein is CASKAGYTEAFF. The CDR3 DNA reads as TGTGCCAGCAAGGCAGGGTACACTGAAGCTTTCTTT.

This chain connects TRBV19 to TRBJ1-1; 7 nucleotides agree with TRBD1. Germline V gene lookup returns CDR1 LNHDA and CDR2 SQIVND (reference sequence). This CDR3 region has 14 residues. V dropped 4 bases and J dropped 1; count of bases not matched to a gene: 3. For the CDR3, the DNA is TGTGCCAGTAGTAAGGGACAGACGAACACTGAAGCTTTCTTT. Its protein is CASSKGQTNTEAFF.

The rearrangement links TRBV4-1 to TRBJ1-3; D might be TRBD1 (6 bases). V was trimmed by 0 bases and J by 2 bases, leaving 17 bases between them. Germline-derived CDR1 and CDR2 are MGHRA and YSYEKL. The CDR3 is 18 residues long. CDR3 region: CASSQEPSGAKAGNTIYF. CDR3 DNA: TGCGCCAGCAGCCAAGAACCATCAGGGGCGAAGGCTGGAAACACCATATATTTT.

The V gene is TRBV10-1, the J gene TRBJ2-2; maybe TRBD2 (7 bases). The CDR3 spans 16 residues. The germline V and J ends were trimmed by 4 bases and 3 bases, with 15 bases remaining between them. Per the germline V gene, CDR1 is WNHNN and CDR2 is SYGVQD (reference sequence). The CDR3 DNA follows: TGCGCCAGCAGTGGAGACCAAGGGGGGGACACCGGGGAGCTGTTTTTT. Translated, it gives CASSGDQGGDTGELFF.

J is TRBJ1-5 and V is TRBV2, with 9 bases that match TRBD1. Germline loops: CDR1 SNHLY, CDR2 FYNNEI. This CDR3 is 16 amino acids long. With 5 bases clipped from V and 6 bases from J, the junction kept 11 bases outside the gene matches. CDR3 residues: CASSSLGTGTGQPQHF. CDR3 in DNA: TGTGCCAGCAGTTCCCTCGGGACAGGGACGGGTCAGCCCCAGCATTTT.

The chain couples TRBV25-1 to TRBJ1-6; weak D call: TRBD1 (5 bases). The germline V gene encodes CDR1 MGHDK and CDR2 SYGVNS. The CDR3 has 13 residues. Deletions cut 1 base from V and 15 bases from J, with 13 bases between. CDR3 region: CASSEWGEGRLHF. The CDR3 bases are TGTGCCAGCAGTGAATGGGGGGAGGGCCGCCTCCACTTT. The entire variable domain, with the rest obtained from reference TRBV25-1 and TRBJ1-6, is as follows: EADIYQTPRYLVIGTGKKITLECSQTMGHDKMYWYQQDPGMELHLIHYSYGVNSTEKGDLSSESTVSRIRTEHFPLTLESARPSHTSQYLCASSEWGEGRLHFGNGTRLTVT.

The chain carries TRBV30 and TRBJ2-1, with a weak D call TRBD1 (6 bases). V was cut by 4 bases and J by 5 bases, with 18 bases left in between. This CDR3 comprises 15 residues. CDR1 and CDR2 from the germline V gene are GTSNPN and SVGIG (reference sequence). The CDR3 here is CAWTQEWGPHNEQFF. CDR3 nucleotides: TGTGCCTGGACCCAAGAGTGGGGGCCCCACAATGAGCAGTTCTTC.

A note on this clone: Distinct nucleotide sequences in the sample also encode this CDR3. The gene calls are TRBV13 and TRBJ1-2; 7 bases fit TRBD1. The CDR3 is 14 residues long. Germline V gene lookup returns CDR1 PRHDT and CDR2 FYEKMQ (reference sequence). V dropped 6 bases and J dropped 2; count of bases not matched to a gene: 6. The CDR3 spells CASRVGGGNYGYTF. In DNA, the CDR3 is TGTGCCAGCAGGGTCGGAGGGGGCAACTATGGCTACACCTTC.

The chain joins TRBV18 to TRBJ1-1; TRBD1 aligns across 10 bases. V gave up 6 bases and J gave up 6 bases; unmatched junction bases: 10. CDR3 length: 15 residues. The germline V gene has CDR1 KGHSH and CDR2 LQKENI. The CDR3 DNA is TGTGCCAGCTCCCTGACGACAGGGGGCGCCTCTGAAGCTTTCTTT. Translated, it gives CASSLTTGGASEAFF. Combining the CDR3 with reference TRBV18 and TRBJ1-1 gives the whole variable domain NAGVMQNPRHLVRRRGQEARLRCSPMKGHSHVYWYRQLPEEGLKFMVYLQKENIIDESGMPKERFSAEFPKEGPSILRIQQVVRGDSAAYFCASSLTTGGASEAFFGQGTRLTVV.

The V call is TRBV19, the J call TRBJ1-2; TRBD1 might be the D (6 bases). The CDR3 extends over 15 amino acids. Germline lookup yields CDR1 LNHDA and CDR2 SQIVND (reference sequence). The V end lost 5 bases, the J end lost 4 bases, and 17 bases lay between the germline ends. In DNA form, the CDR3 reads TGTGCCAGTAGTGGAGAAAGGTCAGGGGCCTATGGCTACACCTTC. It yields the protein CASSGERSGAYGYTF.

J is TRBJ1-3 and V is TRBV5-1, with unresolved D. The CDR3 runs to 16 residues. Germline CDR1 SGHRS, CDR2 YFSETQ. The V end was cut by 0 bases, the J end by 6 bases, with 16 bases between. The CDR3 spells CASSLAGRRFENTIYF. The DNA for the CDR3 is TGCGCCAGCAGCTTGGCCGGGAGACGGTTCGAAAACACCATATATTTT.

The rearrangement joins TRBV4-2 to TRBJ2-2; possibly TRBD1 for D (6 bases). Per the germline V gene, CDR1 is LGHNA and CDR2 is YNFKEQ. The CDR3 sequence is 15 residues long. The ends were cut back, 0 bases at V and 4 bases at J, with 9 bases in the middle. The CDR3: CASSQELGGTGELFF. The CDR3, as DNA: TGTGCCAGCAGCCAAGAGTTAGGGGGCACCGGGGAGCTGTTTTTT.

This chain links TRBV9 with TRBJ2-2; 8 nucleotides agree with TRBD2. Germline CDR1 is SGDLS and CDR2 is YYNGEE. This CDR3 spans 17 amino acids. After removal of 0 bases from V and 0 bases from J, the junction contained 4 bases not matched to a gene. CDR3 sequence reads: CASSVAYGGANTGELFF. CDR3 nucleotides: TGTGCCAGCAGCGTAGCTTACGGGGGGGCGAACACCGGGGAGCTGTTTTTT.

This clone was found a few times. The chain links TRBV5-4 to TRBJ2-1; 10 bases align to TRBD1. This CDR3 contains 15 residues. Trimming at V came to 3 bases and at J to 9 bases, leaving 9 bases not matched to a gene. Germline loops: CDR1 SGHNT, CDR2 YYREEE (reference sequence). In nucleotides, the CDR3 is TGTGCCAGCAGCTATCCGGGACAGGGGTTCCGTGAGCAGTTCTTC. This gives the protein CASSYPGQGFREQFF.

This chain links TRBV7-2 with TRBJ2-5, with no clear D. Germline V lookup: CDR1 SGHTA, CDR2 FQGNSA. V was clipped by 3 bases and J by 1 base, with 9 bases between them. CDR3 length: 14 residues. CDR3 loop: CASSFLRGQETQYF. CDR3 nucleotides: TGTGCCAGCAGCTTCCTCCGCGGCCAAGAGACCCAGTACTTC.